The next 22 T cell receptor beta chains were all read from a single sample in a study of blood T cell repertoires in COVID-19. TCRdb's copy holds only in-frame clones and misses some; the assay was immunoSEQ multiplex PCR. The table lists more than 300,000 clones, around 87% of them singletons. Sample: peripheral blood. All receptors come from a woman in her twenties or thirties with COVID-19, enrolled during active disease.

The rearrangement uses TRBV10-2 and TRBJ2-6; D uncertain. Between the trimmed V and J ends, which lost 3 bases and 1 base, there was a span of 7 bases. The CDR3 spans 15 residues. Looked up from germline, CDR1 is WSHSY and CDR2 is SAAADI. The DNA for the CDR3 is TGCGCCAGCAGTGATTCCTTGTCTGGGGCCAACGTCCTGACTTTC. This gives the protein CASSDSLSGANVLTF.

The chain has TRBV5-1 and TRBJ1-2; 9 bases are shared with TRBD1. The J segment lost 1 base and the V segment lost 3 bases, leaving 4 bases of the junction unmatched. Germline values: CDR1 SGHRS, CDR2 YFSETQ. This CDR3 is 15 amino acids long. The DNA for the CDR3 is TGCGCCAGCAGCTGGGGACAGGGAGTTAACTATGGCTACACCTTC. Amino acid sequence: CASSWGQGVNYGYTF.

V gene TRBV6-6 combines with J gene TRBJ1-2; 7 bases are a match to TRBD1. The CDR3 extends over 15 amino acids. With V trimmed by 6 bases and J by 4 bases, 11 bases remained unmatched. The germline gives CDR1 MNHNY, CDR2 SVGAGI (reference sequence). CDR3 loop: CASSLFNGQVYGYTF. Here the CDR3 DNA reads TGTGCCAGCAGCCTGTTTAACGGACAGGTCTATGGCTACACCTTC.

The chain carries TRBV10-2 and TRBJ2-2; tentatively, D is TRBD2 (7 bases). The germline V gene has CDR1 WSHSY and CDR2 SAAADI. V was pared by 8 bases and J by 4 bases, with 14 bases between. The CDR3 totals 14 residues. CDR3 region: CASSREGGTGELFF. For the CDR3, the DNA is TGCGCCAGCTCGAGGGAGGGGGGCACCGGGGAGCTGTTTTTT.

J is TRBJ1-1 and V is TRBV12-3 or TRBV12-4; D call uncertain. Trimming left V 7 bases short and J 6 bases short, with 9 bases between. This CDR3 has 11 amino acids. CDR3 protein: CASTREAEAFF. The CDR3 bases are TGTGCCAGCACACGGGAAGCTGAAGCTTTCTTT.

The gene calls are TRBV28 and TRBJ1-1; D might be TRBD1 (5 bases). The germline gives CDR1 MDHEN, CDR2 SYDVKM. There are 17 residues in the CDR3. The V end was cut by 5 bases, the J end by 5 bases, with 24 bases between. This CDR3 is CASSAAVPQRGRTEAFF. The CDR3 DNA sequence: TGTGCCAGCAGTGCCGCGGTCCCTCAGCGGGGGAGGACTGAAGCTTTCTTT.

CDR3 loop: CASSLMSDRETQYF. The CDR3 DNA sequence: TGTGCCAGCAGCTTAATGTCCGACAGGGAGACCCAGTACTTC. The rearrangement links TRBV7-6 to TRBJ2-5, with D possibly TRBD1 on 6 matching bases. The V gene lost 2 bases and the J gene lost 5 bases, with 12 bases spanning the gap. This CDR3 has 14 residues. Per the germline V gene, CDR1 is SGHVS and CDR2 is FNYEAQ.

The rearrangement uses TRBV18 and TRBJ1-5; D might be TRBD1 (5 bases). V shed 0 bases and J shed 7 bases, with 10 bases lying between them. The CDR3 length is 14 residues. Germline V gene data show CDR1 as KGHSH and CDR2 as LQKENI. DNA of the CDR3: TGTGCCAGCTCACCACCCGGAGGGACCCAGCCCCAGCATTTT. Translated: CASSPPGGTQPQHF.

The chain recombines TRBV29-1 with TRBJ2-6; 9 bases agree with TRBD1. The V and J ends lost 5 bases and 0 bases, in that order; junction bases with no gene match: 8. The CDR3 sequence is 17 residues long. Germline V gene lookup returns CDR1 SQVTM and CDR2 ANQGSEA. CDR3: CSVFGDRDLSGANVLTF. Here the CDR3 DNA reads TGCAGCGTTTTTGGGGACAGGGACCTCTCTGGGGCCAACGTCCTGACTTTC.

CDR3 coding DNA: TGTGCCAGCAGTTCTCCTGGGGTTAGCGGGAGTTACTACAATGAGCAGTTCTTC. As protein: CASSSPGVSGSYYNEQFF. The V gene is TRBV6-2 or TRBV6-3, the J gene TRBJ2-1; TRBD2 matches 9 bases. Germline CDR1 is MNHEY and CDR2 is SVGEGT. The CDR3 loop spans 18 amino acids. Trimming cost V 4 bases and J 3 bases; bases outside gene matches: 13.

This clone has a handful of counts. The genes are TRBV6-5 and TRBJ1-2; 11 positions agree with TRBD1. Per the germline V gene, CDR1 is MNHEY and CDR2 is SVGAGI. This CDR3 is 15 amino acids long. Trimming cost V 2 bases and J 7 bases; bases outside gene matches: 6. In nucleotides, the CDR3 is TGTGCCAGCAGTTACCAGGGACAGGGGGGACGTGGCTACACCTTC. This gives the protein CASSYQGQGGRGYTF.

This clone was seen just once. Here the CDR3 reads CAIKGGDGTGELFF. In nucleotides, the CDR3 is TGTGCCATCAAAGGGGGGGACGGCACCGGGGAGCTGTTTTTT. The chain couples TRBV10-3 to TRBJ2-2, with D possibly being TRBD2 (7 bases). The V end lost 7 bases, the J end lost 4 bases, and 13 bases lay between the germline ends. The CDR3 contains 14 residues. CDR1 is ENHRY and CDR2 is SYGVKD in the germline V gene.

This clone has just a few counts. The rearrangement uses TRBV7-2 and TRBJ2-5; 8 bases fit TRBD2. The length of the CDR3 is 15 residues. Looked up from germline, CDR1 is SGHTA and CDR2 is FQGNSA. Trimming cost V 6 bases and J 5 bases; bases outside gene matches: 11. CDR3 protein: CASRPTAGLGETQYF. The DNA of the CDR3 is TGTGCCAGCAGGCCTACCGCGGGACTAGGGGAGACCCAGTACTTC.

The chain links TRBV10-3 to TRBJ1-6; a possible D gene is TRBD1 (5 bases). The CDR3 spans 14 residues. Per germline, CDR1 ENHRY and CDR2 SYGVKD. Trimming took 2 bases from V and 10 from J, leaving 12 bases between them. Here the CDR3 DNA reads TGTGCCATCAGTGAGGGCAGGGTTCGGTCACCCCTCCACTTT. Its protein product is CAISEGRVRSPLHF.

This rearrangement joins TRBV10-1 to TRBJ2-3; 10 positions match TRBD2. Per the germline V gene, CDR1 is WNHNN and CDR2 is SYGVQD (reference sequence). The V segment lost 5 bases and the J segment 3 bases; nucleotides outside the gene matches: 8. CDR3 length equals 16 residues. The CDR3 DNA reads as TGCGCCAGCAGTCGGTCTAGCGGGAGTGGGACAGATACGCAGTATTTT. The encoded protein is CASSRSSGSGTDTQYF.

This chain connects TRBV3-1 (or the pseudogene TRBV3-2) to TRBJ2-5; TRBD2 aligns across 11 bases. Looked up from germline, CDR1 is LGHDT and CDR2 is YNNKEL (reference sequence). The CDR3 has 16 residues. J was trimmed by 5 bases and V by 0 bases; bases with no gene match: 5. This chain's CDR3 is CASSQDRPSGRETQYF. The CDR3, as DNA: TGTGCCAGCAGCCAAGATCGGCCTAGCGGGAGGGAGACCCAGTACTTC.

The CDR3 loop is CASRSWAGQGSSQPQHF. DNA of the CDR3: TGTGCCAGCAGGAGCTGGGCGGGACAGGGTTCTTCTCAGCCCCAGCATTTT. The J gene is TRBJ1-5, the V gene TRBV27, with 9 nucleotides matching TRBD1. The CDR3 loop spans 17 amino acids. The J segment lost 6 bases and the V segment lost 6 bases, leaving 15 bases of the junction unmatched. Germline CDR1 reads MNHEY; CDR2 reads SMNVEV (reference sequence).

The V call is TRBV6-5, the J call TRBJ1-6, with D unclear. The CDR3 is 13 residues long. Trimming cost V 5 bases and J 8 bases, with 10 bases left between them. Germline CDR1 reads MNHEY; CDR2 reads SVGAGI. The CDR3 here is CASSRRGDSPLHF. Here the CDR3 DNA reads TGTGCCAGCAGTAGGCGCGGGGATTCACCCCTCCACTTT.

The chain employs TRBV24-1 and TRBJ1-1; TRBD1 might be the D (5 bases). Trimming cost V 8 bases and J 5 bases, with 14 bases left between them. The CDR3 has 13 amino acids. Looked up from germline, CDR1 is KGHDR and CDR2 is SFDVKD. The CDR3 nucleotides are TGTGCCACCACCGAAGGGGCGCGGACTGAAGCTTTCTTT. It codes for CATTEGARTEAFF.

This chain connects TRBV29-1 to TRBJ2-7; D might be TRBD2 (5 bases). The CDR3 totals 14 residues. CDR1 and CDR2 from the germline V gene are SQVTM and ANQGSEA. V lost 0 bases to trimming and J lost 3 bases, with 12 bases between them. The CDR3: CSVEDPDYHYEQYF. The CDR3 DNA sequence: TGCAGCGTTGAAGACCCCGACTATCACTACGAGCAGTACTTC.

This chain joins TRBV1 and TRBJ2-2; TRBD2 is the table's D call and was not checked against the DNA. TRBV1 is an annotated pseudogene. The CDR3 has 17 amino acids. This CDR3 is CTSSQDRLAGGSGELFF. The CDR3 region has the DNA TGCACCAGCAGCCAAGATAGGCTAGCGGGAGGTTCCGGGGAGCTGTTTTTT.

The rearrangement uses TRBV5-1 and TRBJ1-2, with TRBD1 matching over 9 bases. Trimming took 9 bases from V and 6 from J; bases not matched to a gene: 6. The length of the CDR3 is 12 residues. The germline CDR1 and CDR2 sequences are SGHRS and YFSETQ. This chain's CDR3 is CAITTGGDGYTF. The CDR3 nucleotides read TGCGCCATAACTACAGGGGGCGATGGCTACACCTTC. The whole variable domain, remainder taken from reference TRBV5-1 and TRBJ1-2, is KAGVTQTPRYLIKTRGQQVTLSCSPISGHRSVSWYQQTPGQGLQFLFEYFSETQRNKGNFPGRFSGRQFSNSRSEMNVSTLELGDSALYLCAITTGGDGYTFGSGTRLTVV.